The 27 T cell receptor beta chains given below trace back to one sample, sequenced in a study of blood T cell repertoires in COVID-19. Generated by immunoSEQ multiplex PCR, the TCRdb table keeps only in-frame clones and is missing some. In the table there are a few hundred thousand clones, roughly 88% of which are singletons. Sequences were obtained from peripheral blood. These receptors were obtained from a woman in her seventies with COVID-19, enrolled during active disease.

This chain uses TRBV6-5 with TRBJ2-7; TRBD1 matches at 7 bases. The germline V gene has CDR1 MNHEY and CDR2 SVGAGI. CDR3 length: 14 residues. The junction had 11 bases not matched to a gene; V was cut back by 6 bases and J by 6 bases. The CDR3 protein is CASRVRTGPVEQYF. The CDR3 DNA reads TGTGCCAGCAGGGTCCGGACAGGTCCCGTCGAGCAGTACTTC.

The CDR3 DNA sequence: TGTGCCAGCTCGAGTAGCGGGAGATCTTTTGTCGGGGAGCTGTTTTTT. This gives the protein CASSSSGRSFVGELFF. The J gene is TRBJ2-2, the V gene TRBV2; the match to TRBD2 covers 9 bases. Germline CDR1 SNHLY, CDR2 FYNNEI. V lost 8 bases and J lost 7; bases outside the gene matches: 14. The CDR3 runs to 16 residues.

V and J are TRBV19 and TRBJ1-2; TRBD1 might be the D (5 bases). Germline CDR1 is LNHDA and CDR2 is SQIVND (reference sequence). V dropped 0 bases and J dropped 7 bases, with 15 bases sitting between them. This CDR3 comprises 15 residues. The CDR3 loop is CASSIDGAAVVGYTF. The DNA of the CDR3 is TGTGCCAGTAGTATAGATGGGGCGGCCGTCGTTGGCTACACCTTC.

The CDR3 DNA sequence: TGTGCCAGCAGCTTAGTCCAGGGTGGAACTAATGAAAAACTGTTTTTT. Translated, it gives CASSLVQGGTNEKLFF. The rearrangement joins TRBV7-6 to TRBJ1-4; possibly TRBD1 for D (5 bases). The CDR3 spans 16 residues. V was trimmed by 1 base and J by 1 base, leaving 10 bases between them. Germline V gives CDR1 SGHVS, CDR2 FNYEAQ.

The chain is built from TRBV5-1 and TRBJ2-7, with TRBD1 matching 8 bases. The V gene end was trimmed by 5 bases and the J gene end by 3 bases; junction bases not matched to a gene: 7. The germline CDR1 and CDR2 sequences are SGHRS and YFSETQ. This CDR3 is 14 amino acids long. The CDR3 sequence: CASREGTGYYEQYF. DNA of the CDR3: TGCGCCAGCAGAGAAGGGACAGGATACTACGAGCAGTACTTC.

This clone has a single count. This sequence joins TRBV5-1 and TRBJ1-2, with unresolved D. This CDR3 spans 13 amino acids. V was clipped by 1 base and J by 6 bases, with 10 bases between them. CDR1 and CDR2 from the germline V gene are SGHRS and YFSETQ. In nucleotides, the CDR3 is TGCGCCAGCAGCTTGCGAGGGAATGATGGCTACACCTTC. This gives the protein CASSLRGNDGYTF. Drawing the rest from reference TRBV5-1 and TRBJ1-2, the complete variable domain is KAGVTQTPRYLIKTRGQQVTLSCSPISGHRSVSWYQQTPGQGLQFLFEYFSETQRNKGNFPGRFSGRQFSNSRSEMNVSTLELGDSALYLCASSLRGNDGYTFGSGTRLTVV.

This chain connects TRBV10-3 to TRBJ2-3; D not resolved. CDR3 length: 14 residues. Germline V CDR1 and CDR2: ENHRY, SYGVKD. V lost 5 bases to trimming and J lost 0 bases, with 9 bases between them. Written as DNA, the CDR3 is TGTGCCATCAGTTTAGAGATAAGCACAGATACGCAGTATTTT. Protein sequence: CAISLEISTDTQYF.

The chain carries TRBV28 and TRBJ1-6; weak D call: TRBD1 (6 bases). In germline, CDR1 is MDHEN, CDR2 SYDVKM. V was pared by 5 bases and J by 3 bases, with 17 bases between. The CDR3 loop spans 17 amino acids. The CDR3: CASSPQKGTFYNSPLHF. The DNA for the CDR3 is TGTGCCAGCAGTCCACAAAAAGGGACATTCTATAATTCACCCCTCCACTTT.

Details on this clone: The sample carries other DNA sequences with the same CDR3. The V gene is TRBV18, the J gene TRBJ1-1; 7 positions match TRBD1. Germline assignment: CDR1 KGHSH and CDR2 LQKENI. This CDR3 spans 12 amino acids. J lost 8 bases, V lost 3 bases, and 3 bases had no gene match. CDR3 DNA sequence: TGTGCCAGCTCACCCCTGACAGGGGAAGCTTTCTTT. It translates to CASSPLTGEAFF.

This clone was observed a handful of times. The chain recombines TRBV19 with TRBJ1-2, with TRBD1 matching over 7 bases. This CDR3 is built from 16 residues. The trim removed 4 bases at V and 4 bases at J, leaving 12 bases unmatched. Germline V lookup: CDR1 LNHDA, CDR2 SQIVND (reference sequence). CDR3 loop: CASSRPGQDPFYGYTF. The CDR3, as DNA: TGTGCCAGTAGTAGGCCTGGACAGGACCCATTCTATGGCTACACCTTC. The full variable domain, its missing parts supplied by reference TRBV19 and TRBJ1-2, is DGGITQSPKYLFRKEGQNVTLSCEQNLNHDAMYWYRQDPGQGLRLIYYSQIVNDFQKGDIAEGYSVSREKKESFPLTVTSAQKNPTAFYLCASSRPGQDPFYGYTFGSGTRLTVV.

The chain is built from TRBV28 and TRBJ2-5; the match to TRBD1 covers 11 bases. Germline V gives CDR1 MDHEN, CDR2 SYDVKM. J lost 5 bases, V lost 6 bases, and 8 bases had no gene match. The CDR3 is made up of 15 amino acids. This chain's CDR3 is CASSPGQGARETQYF. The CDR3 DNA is TGTGCCAGCAGCCCAGGACAGGGGGCTCGGGAGACCCAGTACTTC.

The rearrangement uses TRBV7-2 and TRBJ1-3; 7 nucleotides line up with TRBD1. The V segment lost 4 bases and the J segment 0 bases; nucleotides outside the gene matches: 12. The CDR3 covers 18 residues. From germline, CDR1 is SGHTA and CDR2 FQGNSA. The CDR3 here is CASSSFMGTDSSGNTIYF. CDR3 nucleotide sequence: TGTGCCAGCAGCTCGTTTATGGGGACAGACTCCTCTGGAAACACCATATATTTT. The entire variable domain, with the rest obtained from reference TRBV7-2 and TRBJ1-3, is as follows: GAGVSQSPSNKVTEKGKDVELRCDPISGHTALYWYRQSLGQGLEFLIYFQGNSAPDKSGLPSDRFSAERTGGSVSTLTIQRTQQEDSAVYLCASSSFMGTDSSGNTIYFGEGSWLTVV.

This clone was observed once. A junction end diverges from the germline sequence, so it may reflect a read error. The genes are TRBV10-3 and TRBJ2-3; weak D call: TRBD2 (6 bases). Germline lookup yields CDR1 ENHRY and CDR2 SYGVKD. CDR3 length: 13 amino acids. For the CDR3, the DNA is TGTGCCATAAGTGGCGGGGTAACTGGTACGCAGTATTTT. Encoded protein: CAISGGVTGTQYF.

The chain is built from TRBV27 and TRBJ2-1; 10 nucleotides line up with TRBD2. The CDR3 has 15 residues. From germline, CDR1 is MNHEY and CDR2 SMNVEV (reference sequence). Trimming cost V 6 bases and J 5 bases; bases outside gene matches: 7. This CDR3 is CASRLAGAWNNEQFF. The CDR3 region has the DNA TGTGCCAGCAGGCTAGCGGGAGCGTGGAACAATGAGCAGTTCTTC.

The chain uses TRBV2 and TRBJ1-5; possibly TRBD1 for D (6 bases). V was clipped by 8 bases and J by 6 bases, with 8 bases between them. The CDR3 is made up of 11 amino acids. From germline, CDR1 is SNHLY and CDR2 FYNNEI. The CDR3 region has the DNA TGTGCCAGCCGAGGGGGTCAGCCCCAGCATTTT. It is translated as CASRGGQPQHF.

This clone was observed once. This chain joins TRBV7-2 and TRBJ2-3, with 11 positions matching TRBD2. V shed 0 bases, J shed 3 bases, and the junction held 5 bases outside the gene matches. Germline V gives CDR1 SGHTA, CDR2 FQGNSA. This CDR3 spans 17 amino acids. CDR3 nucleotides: TGTGCCAGCAGCTTAGCGCAACTAGCGGGAGCAACAGATACGCAGTATTTT. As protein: CASSLAQLAGATDTQYF.

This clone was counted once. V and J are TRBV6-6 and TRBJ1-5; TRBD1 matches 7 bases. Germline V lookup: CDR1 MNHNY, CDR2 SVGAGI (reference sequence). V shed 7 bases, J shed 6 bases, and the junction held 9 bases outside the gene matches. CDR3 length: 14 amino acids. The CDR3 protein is CASTLDRVGQPQHF. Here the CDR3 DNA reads TGTGCCAGCACCCTCGACAGGGTAGGTCAGCCCCAGCATTTT.

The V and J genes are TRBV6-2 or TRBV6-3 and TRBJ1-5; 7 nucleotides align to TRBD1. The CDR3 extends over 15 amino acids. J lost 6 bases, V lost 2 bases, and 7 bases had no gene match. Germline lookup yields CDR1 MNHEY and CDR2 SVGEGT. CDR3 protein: CASSYGRGSSQPQHF. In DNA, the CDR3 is TGTGCCAGCAGTTACGGCAGGGGGTCGAGTCAGCCCCAGCATTTT.

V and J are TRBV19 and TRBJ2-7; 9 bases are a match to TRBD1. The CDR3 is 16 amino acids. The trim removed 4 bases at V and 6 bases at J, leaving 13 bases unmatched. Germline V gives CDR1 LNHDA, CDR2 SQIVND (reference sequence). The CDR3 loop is CASSTVTGTGLAEQYF. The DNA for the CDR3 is TGTGCCAGTAGTACTGTAACCGGGACAGGGCTTGCCGAGCAGTACTTC.

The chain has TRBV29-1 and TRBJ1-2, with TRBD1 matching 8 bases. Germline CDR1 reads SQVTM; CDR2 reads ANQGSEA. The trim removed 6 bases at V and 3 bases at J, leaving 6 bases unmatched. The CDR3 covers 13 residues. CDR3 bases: TGCAGCGTCGGGGACAGGCATCACTATGGCTACACCTTC. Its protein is CSVGDRHHYGYTF.

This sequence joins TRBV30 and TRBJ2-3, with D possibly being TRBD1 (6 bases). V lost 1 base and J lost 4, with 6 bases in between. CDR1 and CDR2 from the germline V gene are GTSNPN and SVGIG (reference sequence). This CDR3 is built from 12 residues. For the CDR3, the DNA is TGTGCCTGGAGTGGGGGGCCAGATACGCAGTATTTT. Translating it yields CAWSGGPDTQYF.

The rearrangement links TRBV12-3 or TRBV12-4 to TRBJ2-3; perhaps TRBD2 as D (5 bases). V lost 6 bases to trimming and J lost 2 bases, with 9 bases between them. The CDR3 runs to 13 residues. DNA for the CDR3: TGTGCCAGCAGCTACGGACTCACAGATACGCAGTATTTT. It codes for CASSYGLTDTQYF.

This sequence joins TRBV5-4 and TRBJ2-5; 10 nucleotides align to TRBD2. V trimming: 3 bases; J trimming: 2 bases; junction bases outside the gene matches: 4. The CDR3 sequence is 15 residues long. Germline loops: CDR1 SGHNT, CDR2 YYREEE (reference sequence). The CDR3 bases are TGTGCCAGCAGCTCTGGACTAGCGGAACAAGAGACCCAGTACTTC. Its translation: CASSSGLAEQETQYF.

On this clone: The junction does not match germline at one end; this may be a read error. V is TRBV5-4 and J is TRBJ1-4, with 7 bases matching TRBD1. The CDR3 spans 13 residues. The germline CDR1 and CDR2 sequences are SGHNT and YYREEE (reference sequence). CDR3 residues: CASSFGGGETLFF. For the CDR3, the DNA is TGTGCCAGCAGCTTTGGAGGGGGCGAAACACTGTTTTTT.

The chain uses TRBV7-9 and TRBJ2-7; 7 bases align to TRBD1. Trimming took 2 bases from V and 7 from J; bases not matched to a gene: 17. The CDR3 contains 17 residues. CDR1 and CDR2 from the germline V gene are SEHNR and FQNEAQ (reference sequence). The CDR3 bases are TGTGCCAGCAGCTTAAGTAAAGGGGGCCAGGGCTTCTGGGAGCAGTACTTC. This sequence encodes CASSLSKGGQGFWEQYF.

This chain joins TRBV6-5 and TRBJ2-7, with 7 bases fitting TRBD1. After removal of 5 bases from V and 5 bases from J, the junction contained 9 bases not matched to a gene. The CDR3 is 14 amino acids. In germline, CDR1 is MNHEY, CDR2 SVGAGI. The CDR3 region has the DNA TGTGCCAGCAGTACGGAACAGGGGCTCGACGAGCAGTACTTC. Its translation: CASSTEQGLDEQYF.

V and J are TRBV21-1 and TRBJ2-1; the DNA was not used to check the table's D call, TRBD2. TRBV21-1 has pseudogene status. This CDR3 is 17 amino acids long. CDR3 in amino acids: CASSNSREGGPGNEQFF. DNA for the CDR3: TGTGCCAGCAGCAATAGTCGGGAGGGAGGGCCCGGCAATGAGCAGTTCTTC.